These T cell receptor beta chains were read from a single sample in a study of shared clonotypes between healthy human individuals. TCRdb's table, derived via immunoSEQ multiplex PCR, lists solely in-frame clones and lacks some. The sample lists 550,000 to 800,000 clones, about 92% occurring once. The sample comprised memory CD8+ T cells from PBMCs. These receptors all stem from a man between 18 and 29 years old in good health. Some clones in this sample may be carry-over from other donors' samples. The CDR3 runs from the conserved cysteine through the conserved F or W. The D gene is left open where the match is weak. Part of the rows lack a size; the others show once, few, many or a class for expanded clones.

j_call	d_call	cdr3_length	v_call	clone_size	cdr3_aa	cdr3_nt
TRBJ1-1	TRBD1	14	TRBV5-6	NA	CASRRGQGRTEAFF	TGTGCCAGCAGACGAGGACAGGGGAGGACTGAAGCTTTCTTT
TRBJ2-5	NA	12	TRBV2	NA	CASFRYQETQYF	TGTGCCAGCTTTCGGTACCAAGAGACCCAGTACTTC
TRBJ2-2	NA	11	TRBV20-1	NA	CSARDSWELFF	TGCAGTGCTAGAGATAGCTGGGAGCTGTTTTTT
TRBJ2-3	TRBD2	14	TRBV7-6	NA	CASSSRLAVDTQYF	TGTGCCAGCAGCTCCCGACTAGCGGTCGATACGCAGTATTTT
TRBJ1-5	NA	17	TRBV5-8	NA	CASTPSGRTYSNQPQHF	TGTGCCAGCACCCCTTCTGGGCGCACTTATAGCAATCAGCCCCAGCATTTT
TRBJ2-5	NA	13	TRBV7-3	few	CASSAGPQETQYF	TGTGCCAGCAGCGCTGGACCGCAAGAGACCCAGTACTTC
TRBJ2-5	NA	14	TRBV28	NA	CASSKQGNQETQYF	TGTGCCAGCAGTAAACAGGGAAACCAAGAGACCCAGTACTTC
TRBJ2-7	NA	14	TRBV6-6	NA	CASSYGEVDYEQYF	TGTGCCAGCAGTTACGGTGAGGTTGACTACGAGCAGTACTTC
TRBJ2-7	TRBD1	15	TRBV5-1	NA	CASSLGQGITYEQYF	TGCGCCAGCAGCCTAGGACAGGGGATAACCTACGAGCAGTACTTC
TRBJ1-1	TRBD1	15	TRBV6-5	NA	CASSYYLQGRTEAFF	TGTGCCAGCAGTTACTATTTACAGGGGAGGACTGAAGCTTTCTTT
TRBJ2-1	NA	13	TRBV6-4	NA	CASSDSEASEQFF	TGTGCCAGCAGTGACTCTGAGGCAAGTGAGCAGTTCTTC
TRBJ1-5	NA	14	TRBV28	NA	CASSFGVDGQPQHF	TGTGCCAGCAGTTTTGGGGTTGACGGTCAGCCCCAGCATTTT
TRBJ2-1	NA	13	TRBV29-1	NA	CSVVPPWGNEQFF	TGCAGCGTTGTTCCACCATGGGGCAATGAGCAGTTCTTC
TRBJ2-7	NA	14	TRBV30	many	CAWKVRGISYEQYF	TGTGCCTGGAAGGTCAGGGGCATCTCCTACGAGCAGTACTTC
TRBJ1-4	NA	20	TRBV6-1	once	CASSVGVDSPPRETNEKLFF	TGTGCCAGCAGTGTCGGGGTGGACAGCCCACCCAGAGAAACTAATGAAAAACTGTTTTTT
TRBJ2-7	NA	14	TRBV7-9	NA	CASSAGGDSYEQYF	TGTGCCAGCAGCGCAGGGGGGGACTCCTACGAGCAGTACTTC
TRBJ1-5	TRBD1	15	TRBV27	many	CASSLSTGRNQPQHF	TGTGCCAGCAGTTTATCGACAGGGAGGAATCAGCCCCAGCATTTT
TRBJ2-7	NA	14	TRBV10-1	NA	CASSEKGPLYEQYF	TGCGCCAGCAGTGAGAAAGGGCCACTCTACGAGCAGTACTTC
TRBJ2-2	NA	14	TRBV7-3	NA	CASSLDGNTGELFF	TGTGCCAGCAGCTTAGACGGAAACACCGGGGAGCTGTTTTTT
TRBJ1-2	TRBD1	14	TRBV29-1	NA	CSVRDGGQLYGYTF	TGCAGCGTTAGAGATGGGGGACAGTTATATGGCTACACCTTC
TRBJ2-1	NA	13	TRBV6-5	NA	CASSYSGSNEQFF	TGTGCCAGCAGTTACTCTGGGAGCAATGAGCAGTTCTTC
TRBJ2-7	TRBD1	14	TRBV11-3	NA	CASSSRQGAGEQYF	TGTGCCAGCAGCTCAAGACAGGGGGCGGGCGAGCAGTACTTC
TRBJ2-7	TRBD2	13	TRBV5-1	NA	CASGWGGSYEQYF	TGCGCCAGCGGCTGGGGGGGCTCCTACGAGCAGTACTTC
TRBJ1-4	TRBD1	14	TRBV28	NA	CASSFNRGREKLFF	TGTGCCAGCAGTTTCAACAGGGGGAGGGAAAAACTGTTTTTT
TRBJ2-3	NA	13	TRBV5-6	NA	CASSLAGEDTQYF	TGTGCCAGCAGCTTGGCCGGGGAGGATACGCAGTATTTT
TRBJ1-1	NA	14	TRBV4-1	few	CASSPTGENTEAFF	TGCGCCAGCAGCCCGACCGGGGAGAACACTGAAGCTTTCTTT
TRBJ1-4	TRBD1	15	TRBV4-1	NA	CASSQRTGGREKLFF	TGCGCCAGCAGCCAGCGGACAGGGGGCCGAGAAAAACTGTTTTTT
TRBJ1-5	NA	12	TRBV6-1	NA	CASRGANQPQHF	TGTGCCAGCAGGGGGGCAAATCAGCCCCAGCATTTT
TRBJ2-7	NA	13	TRBV6-1	NA	CASTPRLVYEQYF	TGTGCCAGCACTCCCAGATTAGTCTACGAGCAGTACTTC
TRBJ2-7	TRBD2	17	TRBV10-3	NA	CAIRGGPAGDGPYEQYF	TGTGCCATCAGGGGGGGCCCAGCGGGAGATGGCCCTTACGAGCAGTACTTC
TRBJ1-1	NA	15	TRBV7-9	once	CASSPRGSLDTEAFF	TGTGCCAGCAGCCCCCGTGGGAGTTTAGACACTGAAGCTTTCTTT
TRBJ2-7	NA	14	TRBV19	NA	CASSIGGKYYEQYF	TGTGCCAGTAGTATAGGCGGAAAATACTACGAGCAGTACTTC
TRBJ2-4	NA	13	TRBV5-6	NA	CASSLAGTGIQYF	TGTGCCAGCAGCTTGGCAGGGACCGGCATTCAGTACTTC
TRBJ2-7	NA	12	TRBV29-1	NA	CSVVAPDYEQYF	TGCAGCGTTGTGGCCCCGGACTACGAGCAGTACTTC
TRBJ1-2	NA	13	TRBV5-6	NA	CASTHGGPDGYTF	TGTGCCAGCACCCATGGGGGACCGGATGGCTACACCTTC
TRBJ2-7	NA	11	TRBV27	NA	CASSFNLEQYF	TGTGCCAGCAGTTTTAACTTGGAGCAGTACTTC
TRBJ1-2	TRBD1	18	TRBV29-1	NA	CSVEDPVIWTGGLYGYTF	TGCAGCGTTGAAGATCCCGTTATATGGACAGGGGGCCTATATGGCTACACCTTC
TRBJ1-1	NA	16	TRBV5-6	NA	CASSLASTVMNTEAFF	TGTGCCAGCAGCTTGGCCTCAACAGTGATGAACACTGAAGCTTTCTTT
TRBJ1-3	NA	13	TRBV4-3	NA	CASSQDSRNTIYF	TGCGCCAGCAGCCAAGATTCTAGAAACACCATATATTTT
TRBJ2-1	NA	20	TRBV4-1	NA	CASSQDSGTPIAAPYNEQFF	TGCGCCAGCAGCCAAGATTCGGGAACCCCTATAGCGGCCCCCTACAATGAGCAGTTCTTC
TRBJ2-6	NA	16	TRBV27	NA	CASSPTEGSGANVLTF	TGTGCCAGCAGTCCGACTGAAGGCTCTGGGGCCAACGTCCTGACTTTC
TRBJ1-1	NA	18	TRBV10-3	NA	CAISQIGTLLLGGTEAFF	TGTGCCATCAGCCAGATCGGGACACTACTTTTAGGAGGCACTGAAGCTTTCTTT
TRBJ2-5	NA	13	TRBV27	NA	CASSWEGAGTQYF	TGTGCCAGCAGTTGGGAGGGGGCTGGGACCCAGTACTTC
TRBJ1-1	NA	8	TRBV29-1	NA	CSVDEAFF	TGCAGCGTCGATGAAGCTTTCTTT
TRBJ2-7	NA	16	TRBV15	NA	CATSNSGQPAHREQYF	TGTGCCACCAGCAACTCAGGGCAGCCTGCCCACCGCGAGCAGTACTTC
TRBJ2-1	NA	11	TRBV20-1	once	CSASVGNEQFF	TGCAGTGCTTCTGTTGGGAATGAGCAGTTCTTC
TRBJ2-5	NA	14	TRBV27	NA	CATRWRGRQETQYF	TGTGCCACCCGATGGCGCGGGCGCCAAGAGACCCAGTACTTC
TRBJ1-2	NA	16	TRBV10-3	NA	CAISDYQGQNLDGYTF	TGTGCCATCAGTGACTACCAAGGACAGAACCTTGATGGCTACACCTTC
TRBJ2-7	TRBD1	16	TRBV4-1	NA	CASSQRAGQGFYEQYF	TGCGCCAGCAGCCAGCGGGCGGGACAGGGTTTCTACGAGCAGTACTTC